This is a list of T cell receptor beta chains from one sample in a study of T cell responses to AZD1222 COVID-19 vaccine. Profiled with immunoSEQ multiplex PCR; TCRdb holds only in-frame clones, not every one. This sample carries 140,000 to 150,000 clones, roughly nine tenths of them seen once, and the ten largest clones take under 4%. The input for sequencing was peripheral blood, taken on day 0 of AZD1222 vaccination. These receptors came from an adult in good health. The CDR3 runs from the conserved cysteine through the conserved F or W. The D gene is left open where the match is weak. A row's size may be missing; if present it is once, few, many or a size class.

TRBV2,TRBJ1-5,NA,NA,CASSPDVQPQHF,TGTGCCAGCAGTCCGGACGTTCAGCCCCAGCATTTT
TRBV7-3,TRBJ2-1,NA,NA,CASSPRGDGTGEQFF,TGTGCCAGCAGCCCCCGGGGCGATGGAACCGGAGAGCAGTTCTTC
TRBV7-2,TRBJ1-6,NA,NA,CASSSRGGTNNSPLHF,TGTGCCAGCAGCTCACGGGGAGGAACAAATAATTCACCCCTCCACTTT
TRBV15,TRBJ1-2,NA,TRBD1,CATSRAGTGGGYGYTF,TGTGCCACCAGCAGAGCCGGGACAGGGGGAGGCTATGGCTACACCTTC
TRBV7-6,TRBJ1-1,NA,NA,CASSHRVMNTEAFF,TGTGCCAGCAGCCACAGGGTGATGAACACTGAAGCTTTCTTT
TRBV3-1/TRBV3-2,TRBJ1-5,NA,NA,CASSRSNSNQPQHF,TGTGCCAGCAGCCGCAGTAATAGCAATCAGCCCCAGCATTTT
TRBV11-2,TRBJ2-1,NA,NA,CASSFSSGNEQFF,TGTGCCAGCAGCTTCTCCTCGGGGAATGAGCAGTTCTTC
TRBV2,TRBJ1-5,NA,NA,CASTGRNQPQHF,TGTGCCAGCACAGGAAGAAATCAGCCCCAGCATTTT
TRBV19,TRBJ2-3,NA,NA,CASKARRSTDTQYF,TGTGCCAGTAAGGCACGACGAAGCACAGATACGCAGTATTTT
TRBV9,TRBJ2-1,NA,TRBD2,CASSSSGILYNEQFF,TGTGCCAGCAGCTCTAGCGGGATCCTGTACAATGAGCAGTTCTTC
TRBV19,TRBJ2-1,NA,TRBD2,CASSIDGLPGLAFSSSYNEQFF,TGTGCCAGTAGTATAGATGGACTGCCGGGACTAGCGTTTAGTAGCTCCTACAATGAGCAGTTCTTC
TRBV5-1,TRBJ2-1,NA,TRBD2,CASSRRLADNEQFF,TGCGCCAGCAGCCGACGACTAGCTGACAATGAGCAGTTCTTC
TRBV6-5,TRBJ1-2,few,NA,CASSMDKSYGYTF,TGTGCCAGCAGCATGGACAAATCCTATGGCTACACCTTC
TRBV5-5,TRBJ2-5,NA,NA,CASSFEPQGGETQYF,TGTGCCAGCAGCTTCGAACCTCAGGGAGGAGAGACCCAGTACTTC
TRBV10-3,TRBJ2-2,NA,TRBD1,CAISVSGQGYTGELFF,TGTGCCATCAGCGTCTCGGGACAGGGGTACACCGGGGAGCTGTTTTTT
TRBV2,TRBJ1-5,few,TRBD1,CASRPGQGNNQPQHF,TGTGCCAGCAGGCCGGGACAGGGGAACAATCAGCCCCAGCATTTT
TRBV19,TRBJ1-4,NA,NA,CASSPGRLTNEKLFF,TGTGCCAGTAGTCCAGGGAGGCTAACTAATGAAAAACTGTTTTTT
TRBV6-5,TRBJ1-6,NA,TRBD1,CAGGQDPNSPLHF,TGTGCCGGGGGACAGGACCCCAATTCACCCCTCCACTTT
TRBV10-1,TRBJ1-5,NA,NA,CASSEFEGDQPQHF,TGCGCCAGCAGTGAGTTTGAAGGGGATCAGCCCCAGCATTTT
TRBV12-3/TRBV12-4,TRBJ2-1,once,NA,CASTLRLDNEQFF,TGTGCCAGCACCCTTAGGCTAGACAATGAGCAGTTCTTC
TRBV7-3,TRBJ2-1,NA,TRBD2,CASSLKGTSLYNEQFF,TGTGCCAGCAGCTTAAAGGGGACTAGTCTCTACAATGAGCAGTTCTTC
TRBV5-5,TRBJ2-1,NA,TRBD2,CASTRGGGSYNEQFF,TGTGCCAGCACCCGGGGGGGCGGGAGTTACAATGAGCAGTTCTTC
TRBV7-7,TRBJ2-5,NA,NA,CASSLAAQETQYF,TGTGCCAGCAGCTTAGCGGCTCAAGAGACCCAGTACTTC
TRBV29-1,TRBJ1-2,NA,NA,CSADIDGYTF,TGCAGCGCGGACATTGATGGCTACACCTTC
TRBV5-1,TRBJ2-7,NA,NA,CASSLVAVSSYEQYF,TGCGCCAGCAGCTTGGTAGCGGTGAGCTCCTACGAGCAGTACTTC
TRBV12-5,TRBJ2-5,NA,TRBD1,CASGVSGGLGETQYF,TGTGCTAGCGGAGTGTCAGGGGGCCTGGGGGAGACCCAGTACTTC
TRBV7-2,TRBJ1-3,once,NA,CASSINRNTIYF,TGTGCCAGCAGCATTAATAGGAACACCATATATTTT
TRBV18,TRBJ2-1,NA,NA,CASSLLQGVNEQFF,TGTGCCAGCTCACTCCTGCAGGGTGTGAATGAGCAGTTCTTC
TRBV5-4,TRBJ2-1,NA,TRBD1,CASSLADRVPYNEQFF,TGTGCCAGCAGCTTGGCCGACAGGGTCCCCTACAATGAGCAGTTCTTC
TRBV5-1,TRBJ1-1,NA,NA,CASSWGEGEAFF,TGCGCCAGCAGCTGGGGGGAAGGTGAAGCTTTCTTT
TRBV7-2,TRBJ1-4,NA,TRBD1,CASSSGGASSEKLFF,TGTGCCAGCAGCTCAGGGGGCGCATCGAGTGAAAAACTGTTTTTT
TRBV19,TRBJ2-6,NA,NA,CASSPTGSGANVLTF,TGTGCCAGTAGTCCCACTGGCTCTGGGGCCAACGTCCTGACTTTC
TRBV4-3,TRBJ1-2,NA,NA,CASSQDTGPYGYTF,TGCGCCAGCAGCCAAGATACAGGGCCCTATGGCTACACCTTC
TRBV5-1,TRBJ1-6,NA,NA,CASSLTRGSPLHF,TGCGCCAGCAGCTTGACAAGGGGATCACCCCTCCACTTT
TRBV5-1,TRBJ2-6,NA,NA,CASSLAGGRPGANVLTF,TGCGCCAGCAGCTTGGCCGGGGGCAGGCCTGGGGCCAACGTCCTGACTTTC
TRBV28,TRBJ1-1,NA,TRBD1,CASTLTGRDTEAFF,TGTGCCAGCACTCTGACAGGGAGGGACACTGAAGCTTTCTTT